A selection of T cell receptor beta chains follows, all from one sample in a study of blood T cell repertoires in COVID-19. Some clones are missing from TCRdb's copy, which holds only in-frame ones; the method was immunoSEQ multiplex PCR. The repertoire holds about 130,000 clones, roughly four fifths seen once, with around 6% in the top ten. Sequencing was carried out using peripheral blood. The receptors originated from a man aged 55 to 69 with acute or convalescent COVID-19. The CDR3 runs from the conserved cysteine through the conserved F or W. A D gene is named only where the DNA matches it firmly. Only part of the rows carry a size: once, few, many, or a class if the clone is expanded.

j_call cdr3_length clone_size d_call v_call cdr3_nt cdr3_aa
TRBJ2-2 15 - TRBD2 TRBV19 TGTGCCAGTAGGCGGGGACTAGCGGGCGCCGGGGAGCTGTTTTTT CASRRGLAGAGELFF
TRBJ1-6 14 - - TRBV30 TGTGCCTGGAGTGTAGGGCAGGGGAATTCACCCCTCCACTTT CAWSVGQGNSPLHF
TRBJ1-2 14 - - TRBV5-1 TGCGCCAGCAGCTTGGACTACCTAACGGGTGGCTACACCTTC CASSLDYLTGGYTF
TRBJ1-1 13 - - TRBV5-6 TGTGCCAGCAGCAGAGGGATGAACACTGAAGCTTTCTTT CASSRGMNTEAFF
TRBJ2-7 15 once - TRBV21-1 TGTGCCAGCAGCAAGGTAGCGGGGGTGACCTACGAGCAGTACTTC CASSKVAGVTYEQYF
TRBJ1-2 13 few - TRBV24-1 TGTGCCACCAGTGATTTGTCAGGGGATGGCTACACCTTC CATSDLSGDGYTF
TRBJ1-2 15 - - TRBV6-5 TGTGCCAGCAGTTACGGGCCAGAAGCTAACTATGGCTACACCTTC CASSYGPEANYGYTF
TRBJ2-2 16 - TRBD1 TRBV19 TGTGCCAGTATGGGAGACAGGGGGCAGTACACCGGGGAGCTGTTTTTT CASMGDRGQYTGELFF
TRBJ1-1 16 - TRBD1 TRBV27 TGTGCCAGCAGTTTATCGACAGGGCAGACTAACACTGAAGCTTTCTTT CASSLSTGQTNTEAFF
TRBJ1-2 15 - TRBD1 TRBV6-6 TGTGCCAGCAGTTACGACCGGGACAGATCCTATGGCTACACCTTC CASSYDRDRSYGYTF
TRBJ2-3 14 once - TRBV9 TGTGCCAGCAGCGTAGGACTGCAGGGAGATACGCAGTATTTT CASSVGLQGDTQYF
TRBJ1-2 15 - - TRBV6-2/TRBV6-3 TGTGCCAGCAGCCCCCGGGGGGGGACTAACTATGGCTACACCTTC CASSPRGGTNYGYTF
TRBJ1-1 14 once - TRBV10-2 TGCGCCAGCAGTGATTGGACACTGAACACTGAAGCTTTCTTT CASSDWTLNTEAFF
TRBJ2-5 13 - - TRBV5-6 TGTGCCAGCAGCTTGACAGAACAAGAGACCCAGTACTTC CASSLTEQETQYF
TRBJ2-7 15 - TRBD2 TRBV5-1 TGCGCCAGCAGCTTGGTCCTAGCGGGGGCTGGCGAGCAGTACTTC CASSLVLAGAGEQYF
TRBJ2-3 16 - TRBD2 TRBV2 TGTGCCAGCAGTGAGGCTCTAGCGGGGGTGGAAGGTACGCAGTATTTT CASSEALAGVEGTQYF
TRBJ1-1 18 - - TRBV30 TGTGCCTGGAGTTATGACAAAACTCTTCAAATTGGGTACACTGAAGCTTTCTTT CAWSYDKTLQIGYTEAFF
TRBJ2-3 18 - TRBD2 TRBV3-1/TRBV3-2 TGTGCCAGCAGCCCTACCCTAGCGGGAGGCCCCTACGCAGATACGCAGTATTTT CASSPTLAGGPYADTQYF
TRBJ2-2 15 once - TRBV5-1 TGCGCCAGCAGCTTGGGGACTGGTCATCCCGGGGAGCTGTTTTTT CASSLGTGHPGELFF
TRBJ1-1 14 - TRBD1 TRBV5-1 TGCGCCAGCAGAAAGACAGGGGGACAAACTGAAGCTTTCTTT CASRKTGGQTEAFF
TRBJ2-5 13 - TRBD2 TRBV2 TGTGCCAGCACTAGCGGGGGAGAGGAGACCCAGTACTTC CASTSGGEETQYF
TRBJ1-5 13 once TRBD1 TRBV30 TGTGCCTGGACGACAGGGGGTAATCAGCCCCAGCATTTT CAWTTGGNQPQHF
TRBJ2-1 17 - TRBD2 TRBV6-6 TGTGCCAGCAGTCCAACTAGCGGGGGGTCCTTATACAATGAGCAGTTCTTC CASSPTSGGSLYNEQFF
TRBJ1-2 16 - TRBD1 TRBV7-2 TGTGCCAGCAGCTTAGCAGGGGTGGACAGGTCCAATGGCTACACCTTC CASSLAGVDRSNGYTF
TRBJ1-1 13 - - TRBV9 TGTGCCAGCAGCGTAGTAGATAACACTGAAGCTTTCTTT CASSVVDNTEAFF
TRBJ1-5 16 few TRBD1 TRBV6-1 TGTGCCAGCAGTGAGGAGACAGGGACTTTCAATCAGCCCCAGCATTTT CASSEETGTFNQPQHF
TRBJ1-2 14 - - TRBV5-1 TGCGCCAGCACCCAGGGTTTTAACACGGCTGGCTACACCTTC CASTQGFNTAGYTF
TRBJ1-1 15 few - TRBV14 TGTGCCAGCAGCCTGGACGGGGGACGAGGCACTGAAGCTTTCTTT CASSLDGGRGTEAFF
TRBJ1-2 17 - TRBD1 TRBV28 TGTGCCAGCAGCCTAACCGGGACAGGGGGCGCAGAGGATGGCTACACCTTC CASSLTGTGGAEDGYTF
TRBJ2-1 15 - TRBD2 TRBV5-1 TGCGCCAGCAGCTTGTTAGCGGGGATGTACAATGAGCAGTTCTTC CASSLLAGMYNEQFF
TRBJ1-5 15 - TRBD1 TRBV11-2 TGTGCCAGCAGCCCCCGGACAGGGCCAAATCAGCCCCAGCATTTT CASSPRTGPNQPQHF
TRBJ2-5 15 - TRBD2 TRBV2 TGTGCCAGCATCCGGAGCGCTAGCGGACAAGAGACCCAGTACTTC CASIRSASGQETQYF
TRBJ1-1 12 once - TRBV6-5 TGTGCCAGCCTTAGGATAGGGGGTGAAGCTTTCTTT CASLRIGGEAFF
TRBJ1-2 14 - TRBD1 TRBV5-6 TGTGCCAGCAGCCGGACAGGGACCAACTATGGCTACACCTTC CASSRTGTNYGYTF
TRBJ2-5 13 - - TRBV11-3 TGTGCCAGCTCCTCACCCAGGGAAGAGACCCAGTACTTC CASSSPREETQYF
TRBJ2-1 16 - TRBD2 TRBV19 TGTGCCAGTAGCCCGACTAGCGGGGGCATCTACAATGAGCAGTTCTTC CASSPTSGGIYNEQFF
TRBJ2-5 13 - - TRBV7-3 TGTGCCAGCAGCTTAACTAGGGGAGAGACCCAGTACTTC CASSLTRGETQYF
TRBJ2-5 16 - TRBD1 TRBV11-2 TGTGCCAGCAGCTTCAGGCCGGGACAGCGCCAAGAGACCCAGTACTTC CASSFRPGQRQETQYF
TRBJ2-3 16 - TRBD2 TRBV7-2 TGTGCCAGCAGCTCTAGGACTAGCGGGGGGCGCTTTACGCAGTATTTT CASSSRTSGGRFTQYF
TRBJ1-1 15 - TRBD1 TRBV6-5 TGTGCCAGCAGTTATCGACAGGGGAGGAACACTGAAGCTTTCTTT CASSYRQGRNTEAFF
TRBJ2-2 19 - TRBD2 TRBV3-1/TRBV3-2 TGTGCCAGCAGCCAACGTACACCGGGACTAGCTCGGGGCACCGGGGAGCTGTTTTTT CASSQRTPGLARGTGELFF
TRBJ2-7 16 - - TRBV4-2 TGTGCCAGCAGCCAGGTCTCACAACAGCTCTCCTACGAGCAGTACTTC CASSQVSQQLSYEQYF
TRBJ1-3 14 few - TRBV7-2 TGTGCCAGCGGAAAGACAGCTGGAGGAAACACCATATATTTT CASGKTAGGNTIYF
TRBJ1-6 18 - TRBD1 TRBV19 TGTGCCAGTAGTCCTCCCAGGACAGGGGGCTTCTATAATTCACCCCTCCACTTT CASSPPRTGGFYNSPLHF
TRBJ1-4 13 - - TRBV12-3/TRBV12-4 TGTGCCAGCAAGCAGGGAGGTAATGAAAAACTGTTTTTT CASKQGGNEKLFF
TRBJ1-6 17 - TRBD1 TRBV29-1 TGCAACCATCCGGGACAGGGGGCTCCCTCCTATAATTCACCCCTCCACTTT CNHPGQGAPSYNSPLHF
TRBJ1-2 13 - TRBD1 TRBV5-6 TGTGCCAGCCAAGACAGGGATTTCTATGGCTACACCTTC CASQDRDFYGYTF
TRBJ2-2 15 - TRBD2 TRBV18 TGTGCCAGCTCACCCGGACTAGCGGTCACCGGGGAGCTGTTTTTT CASSPGLAVTGELFF
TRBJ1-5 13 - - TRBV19 TGTGCCAGTCACGACAGGTGGGATCAGCCCCAGCATTTT CASHDRWDQPQHF
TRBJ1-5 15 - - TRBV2 TGTGCCAGCGCAAGTTCAGGGGAAAGCAATCAGCCCCAGCATTTT CASASSGESNQPQHF
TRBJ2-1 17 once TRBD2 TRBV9 TGTGCCAGTACCCTCGGGGGGGACTACGTCTCCTACAATGAGCAGTTCTTC CASTLGGDYVSYNEQFF
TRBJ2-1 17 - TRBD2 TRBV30 TGTGCCTGGAGTCCCGCTAGCGGGAGGGTCACCTACAATGAGCAGTTCTTC CAWSPASGRVTYNEQFF
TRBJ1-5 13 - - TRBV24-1 TGTGCCACCAGTGATTCCGGGACAACCAGGCAGCATTTT CATSDSGTTRQHF
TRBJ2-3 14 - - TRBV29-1 TGCAGCGTTGGATGGAGCGGGAGCACAGATACGCAGTATTTT CSVGWSGSTDTQYF
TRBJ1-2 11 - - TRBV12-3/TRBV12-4 TGTGCCAGCGGAGGCCGGGGAGGCTACACCTTC CASGGRGGYTF
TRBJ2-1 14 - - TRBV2 TGTGCCAGCGAGGAGTGGTCATCCTACAATGAGCAGTTCTTC CASEEWSSYNEQFF
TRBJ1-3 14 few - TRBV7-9 TGTGCCAGCAGCTTTGGGGCATCTGGAAACACCATATATTTT CASSFGASGNTIYF
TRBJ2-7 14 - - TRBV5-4 TGTGCCAGCAGCTTGTTTCAGCGGTACTACGAGCAGTACTTC CASSLFQRYYEQYF
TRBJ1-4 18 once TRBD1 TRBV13 TGTGCCAGCGCAGGGACGGGACAGGGTGTAATTGGGAATGAAAAACTGTTTTTT CASAGTGQGVIGNEKLFF